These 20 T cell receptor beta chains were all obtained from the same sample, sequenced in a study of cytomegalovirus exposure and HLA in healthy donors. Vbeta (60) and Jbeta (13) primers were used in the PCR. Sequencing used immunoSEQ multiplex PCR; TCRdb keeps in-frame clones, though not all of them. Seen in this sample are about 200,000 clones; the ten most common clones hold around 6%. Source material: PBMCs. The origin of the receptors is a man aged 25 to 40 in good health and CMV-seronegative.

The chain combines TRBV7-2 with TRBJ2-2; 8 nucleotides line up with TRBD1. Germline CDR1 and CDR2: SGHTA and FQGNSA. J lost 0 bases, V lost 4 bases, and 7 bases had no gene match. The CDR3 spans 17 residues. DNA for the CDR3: TGTGCCAGCAGCTCCGGACAGGGTGCCCCGAACACCGGGGAGCTGTTTTTT. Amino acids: CASSSGQGAPNTGELFF.

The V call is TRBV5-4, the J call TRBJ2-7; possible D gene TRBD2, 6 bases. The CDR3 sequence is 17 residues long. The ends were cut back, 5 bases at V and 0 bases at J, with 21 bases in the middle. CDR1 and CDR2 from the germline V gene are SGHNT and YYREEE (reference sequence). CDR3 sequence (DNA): TGTGCCAGCAGTCTTCCGAGAGGAGGGGCCGGCTCCTACGAGCAGTACTTC. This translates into CASSLPRGGAGSYEQYF.

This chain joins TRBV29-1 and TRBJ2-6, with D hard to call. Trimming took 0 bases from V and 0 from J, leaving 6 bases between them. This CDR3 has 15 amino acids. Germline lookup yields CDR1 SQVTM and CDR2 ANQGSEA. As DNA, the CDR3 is TGCAGCGTTGAAGATAACGGCTCTGGGGCCAACGTCCTGACTTTC. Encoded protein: CSVEDNGSGANVLTF.

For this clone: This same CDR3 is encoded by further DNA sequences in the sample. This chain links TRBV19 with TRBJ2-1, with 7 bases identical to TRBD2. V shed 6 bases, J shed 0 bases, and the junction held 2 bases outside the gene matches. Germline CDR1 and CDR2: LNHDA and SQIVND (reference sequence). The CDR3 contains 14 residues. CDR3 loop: CASRGGSSYNEQFF. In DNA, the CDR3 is TGTGCCAGTAGGGGGGGGAGCTCCTACAATGAGCAGTTCTTC. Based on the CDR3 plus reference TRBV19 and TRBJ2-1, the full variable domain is DGGITQSPKYLFRKEGQNVTLSCEQNLNHDAMYWYRQDPGQGLRLIYYSQIVNDFQKGDIAEGYSVSREKKESFPLTVTSAQKNPTAFYLCASRGGSSYNEQFFGPGTRLTVL.

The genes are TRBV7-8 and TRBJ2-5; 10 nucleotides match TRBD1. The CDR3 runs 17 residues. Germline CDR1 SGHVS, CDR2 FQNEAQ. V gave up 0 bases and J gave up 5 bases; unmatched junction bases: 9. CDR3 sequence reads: CASSLAPGQGEWETQYF. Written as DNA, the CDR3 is TGTGCCAGCAGCTTAGCCCCCGGACAGGGGGAGTGGGAGACCCAGTACTTC. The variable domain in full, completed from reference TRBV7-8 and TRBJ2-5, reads GAGVSQSPRYKVAKRGQDVALRCDPISGHVSLFWYQQALGQGPEFLTYFQNEAQLDKSGLPSDRFFAERPEGSVSTLKIQRTQQEDSAVYLCASSLAPGQGEWETQYFGPGTRLLVL.

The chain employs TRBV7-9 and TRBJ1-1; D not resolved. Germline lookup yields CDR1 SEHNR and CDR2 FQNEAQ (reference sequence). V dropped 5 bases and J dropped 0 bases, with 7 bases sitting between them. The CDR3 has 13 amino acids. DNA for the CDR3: TGTGCCAGCAGCCAGGACTTGAACACTGAAGCTTTCTTT. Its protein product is CASSQDLNTEAFF.

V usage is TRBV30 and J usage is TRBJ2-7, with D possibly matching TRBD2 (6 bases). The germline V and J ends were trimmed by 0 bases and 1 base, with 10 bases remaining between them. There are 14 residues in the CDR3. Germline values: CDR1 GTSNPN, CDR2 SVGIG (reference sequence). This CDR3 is CAWSVGGVSYEQYF. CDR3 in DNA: TGTGCCTGGAGTGTAGGCGGGGTTTCCTACGAGCAGTACTTC.

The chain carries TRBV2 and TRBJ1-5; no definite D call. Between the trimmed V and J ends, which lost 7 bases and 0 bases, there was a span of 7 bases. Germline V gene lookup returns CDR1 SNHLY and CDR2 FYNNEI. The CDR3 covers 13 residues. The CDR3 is CASKEGSNQPQHF. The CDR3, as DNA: TGTGCCAGCAAAGAGGGTAGCAATCAGCCCCAGCATTTT.

The CDR3, as DNA: TGTGCCAGCAGTTACCGAGGGGGGGACGAGCAGTACTTC. Translated: CASSYRGGDEQYF. The rearrangement joins TRBV6-5 to TRBJ2-5, with a possible D match to TRBD2 (7 bases). The DNA matches TRBJ2-7 better at its end, which makes the J call doubtful. Germline V lookup: CDR1 MNHEY, CDR2 SVGAGI. The CDR3 length is 13 residues.

The chain's CDR3 is CASSSDWEQYF. CDR3 DNA: TGTGCCAGCAGCTCCGACTGGGAGCAGTACTTC. The chain joins TRBV5-4 to TRBJ2-7; D not certain. With 3 bases removed from V and 7 bases from J, the gap between germline ends came to 8 bases. CDR3 length equals 11 residues. Per the germline V gene, CDR1 is SGHNT and CDR2 is YYREEE (reference sequence).

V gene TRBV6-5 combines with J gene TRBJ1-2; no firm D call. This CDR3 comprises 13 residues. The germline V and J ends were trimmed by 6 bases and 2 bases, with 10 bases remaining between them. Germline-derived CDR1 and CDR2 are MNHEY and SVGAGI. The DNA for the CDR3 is TGTGCCAGCAGGCGGGGTCAGAACTATGGCTACACCTTC. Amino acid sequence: CASRRGQNYGYTF.

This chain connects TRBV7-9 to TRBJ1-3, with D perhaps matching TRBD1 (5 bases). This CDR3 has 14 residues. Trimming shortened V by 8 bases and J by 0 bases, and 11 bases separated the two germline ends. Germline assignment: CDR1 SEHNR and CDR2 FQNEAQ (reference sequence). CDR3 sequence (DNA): TGTGCCAGCGAATCCACAGGCTCTGGAAACACCATATATTTT. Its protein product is CASESTGSGNTIYF.

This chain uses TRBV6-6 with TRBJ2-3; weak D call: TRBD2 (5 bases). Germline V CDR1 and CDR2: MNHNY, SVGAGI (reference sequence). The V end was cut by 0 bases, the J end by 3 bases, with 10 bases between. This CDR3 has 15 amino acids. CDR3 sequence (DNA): TGTGCCAGCAGTTACTCCGTTCCGGGGACAGATACGCAGTATTTT. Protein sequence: CASSYSVPGTDTQYF.

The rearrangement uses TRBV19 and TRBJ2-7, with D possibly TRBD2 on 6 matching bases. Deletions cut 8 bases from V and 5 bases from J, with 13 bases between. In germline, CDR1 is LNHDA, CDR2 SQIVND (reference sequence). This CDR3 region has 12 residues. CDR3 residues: CASAEGRNEQYF. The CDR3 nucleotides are TGTGCCAGTGCGGAGGGTCGTAACGAGCAGTACTTC.

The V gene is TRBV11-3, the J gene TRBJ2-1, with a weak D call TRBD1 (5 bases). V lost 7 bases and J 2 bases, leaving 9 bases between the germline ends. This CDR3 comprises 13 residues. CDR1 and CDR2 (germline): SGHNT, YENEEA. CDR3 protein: CASTTDTYNEQFF. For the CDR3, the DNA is TGTGCCAGCACCACGGACACCTACAATGAGCAGTTCTTC.

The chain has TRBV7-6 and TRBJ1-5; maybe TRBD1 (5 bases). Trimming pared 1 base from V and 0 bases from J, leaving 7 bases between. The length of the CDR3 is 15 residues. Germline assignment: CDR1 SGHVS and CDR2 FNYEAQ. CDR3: CASSLGRDSNQPQHF. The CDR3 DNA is TGTGCCAGCAGCTTAGGCAGGGATAGCAATCAGCCCCAGCATTTT. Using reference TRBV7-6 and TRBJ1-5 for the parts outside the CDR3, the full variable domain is GAGVSQSPRYKVTKRGQDVALRCDPISGHVSLYWYRQALGQGPEFLTYFNYEAQQDKSGLPNDRFSAERPEGSISTLTIQRTEQRDSAMYRCASSLGRDSNQPQHFGDGTRLSIL.

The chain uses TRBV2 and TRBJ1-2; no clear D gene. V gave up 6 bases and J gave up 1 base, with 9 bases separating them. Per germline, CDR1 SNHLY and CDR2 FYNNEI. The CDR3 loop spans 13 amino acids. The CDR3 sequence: CASRQTNNYGYTF. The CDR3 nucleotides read TGTGCCAGCAGACAGACTAATAACTATGGCTACACCTTC.

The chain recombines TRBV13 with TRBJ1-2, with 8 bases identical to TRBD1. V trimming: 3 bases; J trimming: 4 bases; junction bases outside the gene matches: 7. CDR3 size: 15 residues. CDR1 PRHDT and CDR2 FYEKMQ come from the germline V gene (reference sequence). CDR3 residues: CASSFRDRRSYGYTF. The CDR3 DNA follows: TGTGCCAGCAGCTTCCGGGACAGGAGAAGCTATGGCTACACCTTC.

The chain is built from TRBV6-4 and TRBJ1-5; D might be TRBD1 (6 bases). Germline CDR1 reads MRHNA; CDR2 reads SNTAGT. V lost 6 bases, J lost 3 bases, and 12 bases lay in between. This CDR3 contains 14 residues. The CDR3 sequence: CASSPTGDNQPQHF. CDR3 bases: TGTGCCAGCAGCCCGACAGGAGACAATCAGCCCCAGCATTTT.

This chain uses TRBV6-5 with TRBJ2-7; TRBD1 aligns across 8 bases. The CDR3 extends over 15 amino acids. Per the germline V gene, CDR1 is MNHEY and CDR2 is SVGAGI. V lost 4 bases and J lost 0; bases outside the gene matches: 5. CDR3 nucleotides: TGTGCCAGCAGTTCCACTACAGGGGGCTCCTACGAGCAGTACTTC. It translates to CASSSTTGGSYEQYF.